This T cell receptor beta chain was documented in a study of blood T cell repertoires in COVID-19. The overall study: The cDNA or gDNA used as material had been derived from T cells, B-cell-depleted T cells, or PBMCs.

Produced via immunoSEQ multiplex PCR; TCRdb's table is partial and in-frame only. The sample comprises some 76,000 clones, 90% of which are singletons, and less than 6.5% rests with the top ten. Sequenced input: peripheral blood. The TCR originated in a woman between 18 and 30 years old with acute or convalescent COVID-19.

CDR3 coding DNA: TGTGCCAGCGGGCTAGCGGGGCCTTCTAATGAGCAGTTCTTC. This encodes CASGLAGPSNEQFF. The chain is built from TRBV7-9 and TRBJ2-1; the match to TRBD2 covers 9 bases. CDR3 size: 14 residues. From germline, CDR1 is SEHNR and CDR2 FQNEAQ (reference sequence). With 8 bases clipped from V and 7 bases from J, the junction kept 9 bases outside the gene matches.